This TCR beta chain was sequenced for a study of cytomegalovirus exposure and HLA in healthy donors. Study summary: Earlier sequencing of 150 million to 200 million T cells yielded roughly 100 million unique TCR beta sequences. Tens of millions of unique TCR sequences came from HLA-typed donors in an early release. General study findings and limits: High sensitivity and specificity were reportedly achieved when the classifier diagnosed cytomegalovirus status.

Trimming cost V 2 bases and J 2 bases; bases outside gene matches: 5. CDR3 size: 16 residues. CDR1 is SGHAT and CDR2 is FQNNGV in the germline V gene. This PCR relied on a set of 60 Vbeta primers and 13 Jbeta primers. TCRdb's table, derived via immunoSEQ multiplex PCR, lists solely in-frame clones and lacks some. The table records around 140,000 clones, about 80% of them present only once. This clone was counted once. Its antigen is unknown. The genes are TRBV11-2 and TRBJ2-1; 8 nucleotides align to TRBD2. What was sequenced was PBMCs. The sequence came from a woman aged 55-70 years in good health and CMV-seropositive. CDR3 in amino acids: CASSLLSGRAYNEQFF. DNA for the CDR3: TGTGCCAGCAGCTTACTAAGCGGGAGAGCCTACAATGAGCAGTTCTTC.